This T cell receptor (beta chain) is from a study of graft-versus-host responses after intestinal transplantation. Whole-study results and caveats: HvG clone declines early post-transplant were associated with peak circulating GvH levels.

Assay used: immunoSEQ multiplex PCR; TCRdb lists only in-frame clones, some missing. The sample holds tens of thousands of clones; less than 95% are singletons and the top ten take under 1.5%. This CDR3 is built from 16 residues. Trimming cost V 6 bases and J 0 bases, with 15 bases left between them. Germline V gives CDR1 WSHSY, CDR2 SAAADI. In the case of this clone: Its antigen is unknown.

This sample comprised unstimulated CD8+ T cells sorted from spleen or lymph node cells, obtained before intestinal transplant. The TCR was taken from a human donor who received an intestinal transplant. The chain joins TRBV10-2 to TRBJ2-1; a possible D gene is TRBD2 (6 bases). CDR3: CASREGPPSSYNEQFF. CDR3 nucleotide sequence: TGCGCCAGCAGGGAGGGGCCGCCGAGCTCCTACAATGAGCAGTTCTTC.